The clone carrying this T cell receptor (beta chain) was found a few times. The antigen remains unidentified. This sample is drawn from a study of beta chain features in type 1 diabetes. General study findings and limits: Moderately but significantly shorter TCRB CDR3s were found in Type 1 diabetes patients in all four CD4+ subsets. PCR may have favored shorter templates equally in patients and controls. Individuals with type 1 diabetes displayed fewer insertions and more deletions at VDJ junctions.

TCRB transcripts that were expressed got sequenced, as all of the isolated RNA had been reverse transcribed. Generated by immunoSEQ multiplex PCR, the TCRdb table keeps only in-frame clones and is missing some. This table has 120,000 to 150,000 clones, approximately 52% appearing once. A sort by CD45RO/CCR7/CD25/CD127/CD95/CD27 yielded CD4+ naive, central memory, regulatory and stem cell-like memory cells. The sequence derives from a young man in good health. Sequencing was performed on Tregs from blood.

The CDR3 protein is CASSPPASAGSGEQFF. Written as DNA, the CDR3 is TGTGCCAGCTCACCACCGGCTAGCGCAGGGTCTGGGGAGCAGTTCTTC. This chain links TRBV18 with TRBJ2-1; D is perhaps TRBD2 (6 bases). With 0 bases removed from V and 10 bases from J, the gap between germline ends came to 19 bases. CDR3 length: 16 residues. Germline loops: CDR1 KGHSH, CDR2 LQKENI.